The entry below describes one T cell receptor (beta chain). Antigen unknown. This record belongs to a study of cytomegalovirus exposure and HLA in healthy donors. V lost 3 bases to trimming and J lost 0 bases; unmatched junction nucleotides: 6. Germline V gives CDR1 SGHRS, CDR2 YFSETQ. The length of the CDR3 is 19 residues. Whole-study findings and limits: In a later analysis, TCR beta V- and J-gene trimming showed a link to a missense DCLRE1C variant. Among TCR beta chains, those listed as cytomegalovirus-associated numbered over 150.

Use of 60 Vbeta and 13 Jbeta primers characterized the PCR. Some clones are missing from TCRdb's copy, which holds only in-frame ones; the method was immunoSEQ multiplex PCR. Among about 130,000 clones listed, around 74% were seen once. The receptor was derived from a woman in her forties or fifties in good health and CMV-seropositive. The chain employs TRBV5-1 and TRBJ2-6; 13 bases are a match to TRBD2. The sample consisted of PBMCs. The CDR3 nucleotides are TGCGCCAGCAGCTGGGGACTAGCGGGGACAAGCTCTGGGGCCAACGTCCTGACTTTC. The encoded protein is CASSWGLAGTSSGANVLTF.